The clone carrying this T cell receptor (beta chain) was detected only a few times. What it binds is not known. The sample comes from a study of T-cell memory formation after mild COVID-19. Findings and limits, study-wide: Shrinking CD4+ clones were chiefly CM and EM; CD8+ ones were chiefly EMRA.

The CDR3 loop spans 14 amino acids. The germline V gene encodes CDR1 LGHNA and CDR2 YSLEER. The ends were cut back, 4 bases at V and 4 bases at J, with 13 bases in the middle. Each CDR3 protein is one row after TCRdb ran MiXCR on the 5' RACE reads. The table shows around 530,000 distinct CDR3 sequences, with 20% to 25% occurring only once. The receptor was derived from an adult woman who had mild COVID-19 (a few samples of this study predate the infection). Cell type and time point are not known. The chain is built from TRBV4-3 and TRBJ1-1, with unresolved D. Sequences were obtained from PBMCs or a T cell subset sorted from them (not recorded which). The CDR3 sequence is CASSRQGPTTEAFF. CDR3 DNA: TGCGCCAGCAGCCGCCAAGGCCCAACCACTGAAGCTTTCTTT.